A single sample is the source of the 13 T cell receptor beta chains below, sequenced in a study of shared clonotypes between healthy human individuals. TCRdb keeps only in-frame clones here, not all; method: immunoSEQ multiplex PCR. Of 1.5 million to 2.5 million clones detected, approximately 94% appear once; the ten largest clones hold approximately 1%. The naive CD8 population came from CD45RO-negative cells selected for CCR7, without terminally differentiated effector memory CD45RA+ cells. The sample comprised naive CD8+ T cells sorted from blood. The receptors were gathered from a man younger than 35 in good health.

The chain carries TRBV6-5 and TRBJ2-5; D may be TRBD1 (6 bases). Per the germline V gene, CDR1 is MNHEY and CDR2 is SVGAGI. The CDR3 consists of 15 residues. The germline V and J ends were trimmed by 0 bases and 3 bases, with 11 bases remaining between them. CDR3 nucleotides: TGTGCCAGCAGTTACTCGTCGGACAGAGAAGAGACCCAGTACTTC. Amino acid sequence: CASSYSSDREETQYF.

About this clone itself: Other DNA variants within this sample encode the same CDR3. The genes are TRBV11-3 and TRBJ2-2, with D unclear. The V end was cut by 2 bases, the J end by 2 bases, with 6 bases between. The germline V gene encodes CDR1 SGHNT and CDR2 YENEEA. The CDR3 has 14 amino acids. CDR3 residues: CASSLSPNTGELFF. The CDR3 region has the DNA TGTGCCAGCAGCTTAAGCCCCAACACCGGGGAGCTGTTTTTT.

This chain joins TRBV28 and TRBJ2-5, with 12 bases lining up with TRBD2. The germline V gene has CDR1 MDHEN and CDR2 SYDVKM. This CDR3 is 18 amino acids long. V was clipped by 3 bases and J by 1 base; unmatched bases: 9. The CDR3, as DNA: TGTGCCAGCAGTTTGTCTAGGACTAGCGGGACCCCCCAAGAGACCCAGTACTTC. Its translation: CASSLSRTSGTPQETQYF.

A note on this clone: Germline and junction disagree at one end, which may indicate a read error. The chain employs TRBV5-4 and TRBJ2-7, with D possibly matching TRBD1 (5 bases). Germline V gives CDR1 SGHNT, CDR2 YYREEE (reference sequence). CDR3 length: 11 residues. CDR3 in DNA: TGTGCCAGCAGCTTAGGGGCAGAGCACCACTTC. It translates to CASSLGAEHHF.

The rearrangement links TRBV19 to TRBJ2-1; 11 bases fit TRBD2. CDR3 length: 16 residues. Germline CDR1 and CDR2: LNHDA and SQIVND (reference sequence). V lost 4 bases and J lost 1; bases outside the gene matches: 3. The CDR3 is CASSSPSGRSYNEQFF. CDR3 DNA: TGTGCCAGTAGTAGTCCTAGCGGGAGGTCCTACAATGAGCAGTTCTTC.

The CDR3 spells CASSAGLAGASGYEQYF. DNA of the CDR3: TGTGCCAGCAGCGCCGGACTAGCGGGAGCCTCCGGTTACGAGCAGTACTTC. J is TRBJ2-7 and V is TRBV5-6; 13 nucleotides line up with TRBD2. Germline values: CDR1 SGHDT, CDR2 YYEEEE. The CDR3 contains 17 residues. J was trimmed by 4 bases and V by 4 bases; bases with no gene match: 11. The variable domain in full, with the rest retrieved from reference TRBV5-6 and TRBJ2-7, is DAGVTQSPTHLIKTRGQQVTLRCSPKSGHDTVSWYQQALGQGPQFIFQYYEEEERQRGNFPDRFSGHQFPNYSSELNVNALLLGDSALYLCASSAGLAGASGYEQYFGPGTRLTVT.

This rearrangement joins TRBV14 to TRBJ2-5; D not resolved. CDR3 size: 15 residues. CDR1 SGHDN and CDR2 FVKESK come from the germline V gene. Trimming removed 4 bases from V and 5 bases from J, with 17 bases in between. The CDR3 DNA is TGTGCCAGCAGCCCCCGGCCGGCTTTGATCGAGACCCAGTACTTC. Translating it yields CASSPRPALIETQYF.

The J gene is TRBJ2-6, the V gene TRBV6-1; the D is unclear. Germline CDR1 MNHNS, CDR2 SASEGT. V lost 1 base, J lost 4 bases, and 11 bases lay in between. This CDR3 region has 16 residues. This CDR3 is CASSEEPVLGANVLTF. CDR3 sequence (DNA): TGTGCCAGCAGTGAAGAACCCGTACTAGGGGCCAACGTCCTGACTTTC.

The chain links TRBV7-6 to TRBJ1-2, with 8 bases that match TRBD1. Trimming took 5 bases from V and 4 from J; bases not matched to a gene: 6. The CDR3 consists of 14 residues. The germline gives CDR1 SGHVS, CDR2 FNYEAQ. CDR3 sequence (DNA): TGTGCCAGCAGCAGCGGGACAGGAAGCTATGGCTACACCTTC. Translation: CASSSGTGSYGYTF.

The rearrangement uses TRBV6-5 and TRBJ2-7; 8 nucleotides match TRBD1. This CDR3 spans 15 amino acids. The germline V gene encodes CDR1 MNHEY and CDR2 SVGAGI. Trimming at V came to 7 bases and at J to 3 bases, leaving 11 bases not matched to a gene. In DNA form, the CDR3 reads TGTGCCAGCACCGAACGTCAGGGGGCCGACTACGAGCAGTACTTC. Translation: CASTERQGADYEQYF.

The gene calls are TRBV13 and TRBJ2-7; 15 bases map to TRBD2. CDR1 PRHDT and CDR2 FYEKMQ come from the germline V gene (reference sequence). Trimming removed 1 base from V and 5 bases from J; junction bases left unmatched: 6. The CDR3 loop spans 17 amino acids. The CDR3 coding sequence is TGTGCCAGCAGCTTAGCCCGAGGACTAGCGGGAGGGGACGAGCAGTACTTC. This sequence encodes CASSLARGLAGGDEQYF.

The V gene is TRBV5-5, the J gene TRBJ1-1, with 12 bases that match TRBD1. The CDR3 extends over 17 amino acids. J lost 3 bases, V lost 2 bases, and 8 bases had no gene match. Germline values: CDR1 SGHKS, CDR2 YYEKEE (reference sequence). The CDR3 loop reads CASSFRGQGAADTEAFF. CDR3 in DNA: TGTGCCAGCAGCTTTAGGGGACAGGGGGCTGCGGACACTGAAGCTTTCTTT.

Regarding this clone: The sample contains more than one DNA sequence encoding this CDR3. The rearrangement links TRBV19 to TRBJ2-7; a weak D match, TRBD2 (5 bases). The germline V gene has CDR1 LNHDA and CDR2 SQIVND (reference sequence). V gave up 3 bases and J gave up 2 bases, with 8 bases separating them. The CDR3 loop spans 13 amino acids. CDR3 sequence: CASSIDGTYEQYF. CDR3 DNA sequence: TGTGCCAGTAGTATCGACGGGACCTACGAGCAGTACTTC.